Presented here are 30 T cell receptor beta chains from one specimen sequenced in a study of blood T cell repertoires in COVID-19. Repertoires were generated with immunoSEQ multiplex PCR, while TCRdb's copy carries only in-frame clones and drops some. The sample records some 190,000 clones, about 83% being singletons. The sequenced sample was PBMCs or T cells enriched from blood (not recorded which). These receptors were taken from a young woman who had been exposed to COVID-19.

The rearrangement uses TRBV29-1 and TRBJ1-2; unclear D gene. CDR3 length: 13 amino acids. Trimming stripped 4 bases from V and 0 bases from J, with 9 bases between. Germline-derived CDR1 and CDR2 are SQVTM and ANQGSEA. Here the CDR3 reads CSVVGRTNYGYTF. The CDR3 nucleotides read TGCAGCGTTGTAGGCAGGACTAACTATGGCTACACCTTC.

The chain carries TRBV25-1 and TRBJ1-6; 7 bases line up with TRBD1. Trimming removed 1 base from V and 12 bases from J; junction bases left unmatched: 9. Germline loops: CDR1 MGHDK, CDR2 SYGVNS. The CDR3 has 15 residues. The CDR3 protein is CASSELYRGRGPLHF. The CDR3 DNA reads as TGTGCCAGCAGTGAATTGTACAGGGGACGGGGACCCCTCCACTTT.

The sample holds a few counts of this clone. The CDR3 reads CASSSKSATSGGPTDTQYF. CDR3 DNA: TGTGCCAGCTCTAGTAAGTCCGCGACTAGCGGGGGACCCACAGATACGCAGTATTTT. The rearrangement links TRBV18 to TRBJ2-3; 12 bases are shared with TRBD2. After removal of 6 bases from V and 2 bases from J, the junction contained 15 bases not matched to a gene. The CDR3 is 19 residues long. CDR1 KGHSH and CDR2 LQKENI come from the germline V gene.

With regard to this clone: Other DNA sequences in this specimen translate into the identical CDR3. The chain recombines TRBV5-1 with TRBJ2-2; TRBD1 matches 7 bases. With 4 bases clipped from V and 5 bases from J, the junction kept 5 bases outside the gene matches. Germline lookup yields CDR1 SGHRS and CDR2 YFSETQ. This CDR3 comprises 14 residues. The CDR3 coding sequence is TGCGCCAGCAGCGAGAGACAGGGAACCGGGGAGCTGTTTTTT. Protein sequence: CASSERQGTGELFF.

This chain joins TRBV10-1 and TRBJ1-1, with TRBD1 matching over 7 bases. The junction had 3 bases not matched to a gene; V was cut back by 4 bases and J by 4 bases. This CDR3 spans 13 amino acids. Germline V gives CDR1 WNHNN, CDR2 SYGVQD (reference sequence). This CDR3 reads CASSGQGSTEAFF. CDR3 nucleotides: TGCGCCAGCAGTGGACAGGGAAGCACTGAAGCTTTCTTT.

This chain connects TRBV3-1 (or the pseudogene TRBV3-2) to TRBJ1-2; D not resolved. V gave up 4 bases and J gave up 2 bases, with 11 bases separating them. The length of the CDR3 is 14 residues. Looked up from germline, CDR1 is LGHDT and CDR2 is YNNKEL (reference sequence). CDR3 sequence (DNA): TGTGCCAGCAGCCTTCTTTCAGAAAACTATGGCTACACCTTC. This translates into CASSLLSENYGYTF.

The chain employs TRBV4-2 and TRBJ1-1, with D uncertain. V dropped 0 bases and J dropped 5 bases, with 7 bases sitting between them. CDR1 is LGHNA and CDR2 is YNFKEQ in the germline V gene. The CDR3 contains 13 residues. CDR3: CASSQELRTEAFF. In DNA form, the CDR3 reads TGTGCCAGCAGCCAAGAATTGCGGACTGAAGCTTTCTTT.

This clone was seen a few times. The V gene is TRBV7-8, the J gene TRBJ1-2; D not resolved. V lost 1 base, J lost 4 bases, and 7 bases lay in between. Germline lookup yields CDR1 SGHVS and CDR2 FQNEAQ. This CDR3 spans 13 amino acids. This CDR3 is CASSLEGGYGYTF. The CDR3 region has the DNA TGTGCCAGCAGCTTAGAGGGAGGCTATGGCTACACCTTC. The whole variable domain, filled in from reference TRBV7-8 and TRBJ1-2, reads GAGVSQSPRYKVAKRGQDVALRCDPISGHVSLFWYQQALGQGPEFLTYFQNEAQLDKSGLPSDRFFAERPEGSVSTLKIQRTQQEDSAVYLCASSLEGGYGYTFGSGTRLTVV.

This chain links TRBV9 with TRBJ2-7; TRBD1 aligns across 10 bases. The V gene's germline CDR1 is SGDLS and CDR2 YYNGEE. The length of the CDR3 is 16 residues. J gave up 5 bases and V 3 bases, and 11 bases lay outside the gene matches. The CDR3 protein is CASSEGDRGLSDEQYF. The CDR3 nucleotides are TGTGCCAGCAGCGAGGGTGACAGGGGGCTCTCGGACGAGCAGTACTTC.

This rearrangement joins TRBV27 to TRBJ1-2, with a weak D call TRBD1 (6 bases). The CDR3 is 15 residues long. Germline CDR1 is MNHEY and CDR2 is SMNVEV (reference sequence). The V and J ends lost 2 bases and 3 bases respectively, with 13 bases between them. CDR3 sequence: CASSLGHREDYGYTF. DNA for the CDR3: TGTGCCAGCAGTTTAGGCCACAGGGAAGACTATGGCTACACCTTC.

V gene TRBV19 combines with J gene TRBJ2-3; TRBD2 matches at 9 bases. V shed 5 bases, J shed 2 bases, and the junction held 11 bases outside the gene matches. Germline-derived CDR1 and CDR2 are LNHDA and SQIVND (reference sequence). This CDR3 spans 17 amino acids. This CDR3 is CASSLTGLALYTDTQYF. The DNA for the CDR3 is TGTGCCAGTAGTTTGACGGGACTAGCCCTTTACACAGATACGCAGTATTTT.

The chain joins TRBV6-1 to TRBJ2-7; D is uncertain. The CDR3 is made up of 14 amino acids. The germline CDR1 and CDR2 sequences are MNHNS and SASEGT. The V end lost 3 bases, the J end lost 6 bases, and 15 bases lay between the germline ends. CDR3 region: CASSDWYSLSEQYF. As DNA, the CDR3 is TGTGCCAGCAGTGATTGGTACAGCCTGAGCGAGCAGTACTTC.

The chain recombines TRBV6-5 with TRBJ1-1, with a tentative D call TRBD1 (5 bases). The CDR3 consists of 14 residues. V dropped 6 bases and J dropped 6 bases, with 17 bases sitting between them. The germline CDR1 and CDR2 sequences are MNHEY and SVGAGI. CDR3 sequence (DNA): TGTGCCAGCAGCGCGTCAGGGAATCGCGCTGAAGCTTTCTTT. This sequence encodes CASSASGNRAEAFF.

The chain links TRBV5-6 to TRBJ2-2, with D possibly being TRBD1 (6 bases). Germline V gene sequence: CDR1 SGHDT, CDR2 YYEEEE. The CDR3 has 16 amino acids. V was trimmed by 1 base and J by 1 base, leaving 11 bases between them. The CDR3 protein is CASSLYRVQNTGELFF. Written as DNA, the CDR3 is TGTGCCAGCAGCTTGTACAGGGTACAGAACACCGGGGAGCTGTTTTTT.

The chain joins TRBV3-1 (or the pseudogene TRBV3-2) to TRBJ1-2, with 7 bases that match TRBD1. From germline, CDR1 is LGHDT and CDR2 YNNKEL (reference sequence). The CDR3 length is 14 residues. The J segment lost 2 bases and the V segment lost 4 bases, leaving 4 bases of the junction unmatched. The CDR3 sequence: CASSPWDRNYGYTF. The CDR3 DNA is TGTGCCAGCAGCCCTTGGGACAGAAACTATGGCTACACCTTC.

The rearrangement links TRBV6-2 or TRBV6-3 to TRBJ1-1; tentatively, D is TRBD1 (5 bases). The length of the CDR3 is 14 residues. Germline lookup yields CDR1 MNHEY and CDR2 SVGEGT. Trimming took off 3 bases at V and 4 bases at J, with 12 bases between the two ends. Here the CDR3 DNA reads TGTGCCAGCAGTTATTCCACAGGAGCCACTGAAGCTTTCTTT. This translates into CASSYSTGATEAFF.

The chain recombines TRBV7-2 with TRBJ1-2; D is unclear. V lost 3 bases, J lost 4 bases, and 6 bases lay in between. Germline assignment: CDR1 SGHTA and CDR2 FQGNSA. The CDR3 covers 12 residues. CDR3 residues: CASSLAVYGYTF. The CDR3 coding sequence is TGTGCCAGCAGCTTGGCAGTCTATGGCTACACCTTC.

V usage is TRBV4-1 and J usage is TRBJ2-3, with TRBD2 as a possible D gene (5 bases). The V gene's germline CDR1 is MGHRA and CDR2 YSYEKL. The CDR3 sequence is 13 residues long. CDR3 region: CVTGLDHTDTQYF. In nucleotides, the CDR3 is TGCGTCACCGGACTGGATCACACAGATACGCAGTATTTT.

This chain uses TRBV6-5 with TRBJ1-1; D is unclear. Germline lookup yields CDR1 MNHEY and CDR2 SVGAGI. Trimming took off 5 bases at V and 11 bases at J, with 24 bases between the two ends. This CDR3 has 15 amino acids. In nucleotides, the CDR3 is TGTGCCAGCAGTCACGACCCCAGGCCGGGAGAGCCGGCTTTCTTT. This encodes CASSHDPRPGEPAFF.

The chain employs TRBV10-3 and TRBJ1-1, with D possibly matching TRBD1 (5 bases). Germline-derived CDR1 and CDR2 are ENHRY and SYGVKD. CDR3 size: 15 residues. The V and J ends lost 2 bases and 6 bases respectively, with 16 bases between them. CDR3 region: CAISEVGGSSAEAFF. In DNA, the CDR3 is TGTGCCATCAGTGAGGTGGGGGGTTCGTCGGCTGAAGCTTTCTTT.

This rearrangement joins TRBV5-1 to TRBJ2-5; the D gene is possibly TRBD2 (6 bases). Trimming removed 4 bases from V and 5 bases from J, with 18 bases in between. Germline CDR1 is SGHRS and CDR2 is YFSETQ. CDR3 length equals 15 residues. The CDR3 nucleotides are TGCGCCAGCAGCCCCGAGGGGAGGCGACCCGAGACCCAGTACTTC. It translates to CASSPEGRRPETQYF.

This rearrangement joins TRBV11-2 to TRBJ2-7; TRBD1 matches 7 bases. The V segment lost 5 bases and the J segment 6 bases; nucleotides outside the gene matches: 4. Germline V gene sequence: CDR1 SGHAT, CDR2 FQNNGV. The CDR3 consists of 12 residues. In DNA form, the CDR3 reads TGTGCCAGCAGCCAAGGGGGCCCCGAGCAGTACTTC. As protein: CASSQGGPEQYF.

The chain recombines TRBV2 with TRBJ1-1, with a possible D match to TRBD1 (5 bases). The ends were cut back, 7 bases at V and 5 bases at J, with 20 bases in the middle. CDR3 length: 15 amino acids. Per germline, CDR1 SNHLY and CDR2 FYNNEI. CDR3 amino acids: CASTWGFGEGTEAFF. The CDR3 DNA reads TGTGCCAGCACTTGGGGTTTTGGGGAGGGGACTGAAGCTTTCTTT.

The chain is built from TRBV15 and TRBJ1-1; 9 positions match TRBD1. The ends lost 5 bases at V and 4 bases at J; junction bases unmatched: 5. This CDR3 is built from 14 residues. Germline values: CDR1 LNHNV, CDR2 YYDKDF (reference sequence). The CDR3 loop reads CATSGTGLTTEAFF. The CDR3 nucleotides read TGTGCCACCAGCGGGACAGGGCTCACCACTGAAGCTTTCTTT.

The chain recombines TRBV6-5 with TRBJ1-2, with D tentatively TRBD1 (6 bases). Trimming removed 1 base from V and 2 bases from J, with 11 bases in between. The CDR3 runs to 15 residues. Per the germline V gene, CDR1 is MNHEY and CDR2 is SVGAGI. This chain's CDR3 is CASSYFGGGNYGYTF. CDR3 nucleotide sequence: TGTGCCAGCAGTTACTTCGGGGGGGGCAACTATGGCTACACCTTC.

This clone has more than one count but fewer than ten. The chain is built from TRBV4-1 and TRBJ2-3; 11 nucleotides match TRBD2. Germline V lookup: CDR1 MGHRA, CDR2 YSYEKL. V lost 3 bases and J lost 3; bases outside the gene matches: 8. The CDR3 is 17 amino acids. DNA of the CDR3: TGCGCCAGCAGCCAGGGAATGACTAGCGGGGAGACAGATACGCAGTATTTT. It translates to CASSQGMTSGETDTQYF.

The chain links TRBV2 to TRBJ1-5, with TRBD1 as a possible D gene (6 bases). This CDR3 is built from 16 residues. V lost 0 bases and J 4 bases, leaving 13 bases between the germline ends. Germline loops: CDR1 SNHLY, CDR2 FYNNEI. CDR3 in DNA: TGTGCCAGCAGTGAAGCGATAGGGGGTAGTAATCAGCCCCAGCATTTT. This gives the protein CASSEAIGGSNQPQHF.

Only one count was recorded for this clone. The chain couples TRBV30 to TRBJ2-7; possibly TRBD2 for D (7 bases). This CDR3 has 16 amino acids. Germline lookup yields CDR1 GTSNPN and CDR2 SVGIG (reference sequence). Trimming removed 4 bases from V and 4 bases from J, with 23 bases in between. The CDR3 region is CAWTLNPAGARYEQYF. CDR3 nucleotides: TGTGCCTGGACCCTAAACCCCGCGGGGGCCCGATACGAGCAGTACTTC.

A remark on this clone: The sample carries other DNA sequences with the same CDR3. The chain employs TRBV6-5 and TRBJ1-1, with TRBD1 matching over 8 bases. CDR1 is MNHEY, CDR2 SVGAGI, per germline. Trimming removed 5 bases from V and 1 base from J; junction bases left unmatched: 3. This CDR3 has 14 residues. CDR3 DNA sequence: TGTGCCAGCAGTCGTGGACAGGGGAACACTGAAGCTTTCTTT. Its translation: CASSRGQGNTEAFF.

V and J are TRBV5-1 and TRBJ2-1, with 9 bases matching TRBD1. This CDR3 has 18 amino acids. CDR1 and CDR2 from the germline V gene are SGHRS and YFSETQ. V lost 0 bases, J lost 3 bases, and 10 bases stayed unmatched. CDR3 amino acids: CASSLEQGARYYYNEQFF. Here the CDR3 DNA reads TGCGCCAGCAGCTTGGAACAGGGGGCTCGGTACTACTACAATGAGCAGTTCTTC.